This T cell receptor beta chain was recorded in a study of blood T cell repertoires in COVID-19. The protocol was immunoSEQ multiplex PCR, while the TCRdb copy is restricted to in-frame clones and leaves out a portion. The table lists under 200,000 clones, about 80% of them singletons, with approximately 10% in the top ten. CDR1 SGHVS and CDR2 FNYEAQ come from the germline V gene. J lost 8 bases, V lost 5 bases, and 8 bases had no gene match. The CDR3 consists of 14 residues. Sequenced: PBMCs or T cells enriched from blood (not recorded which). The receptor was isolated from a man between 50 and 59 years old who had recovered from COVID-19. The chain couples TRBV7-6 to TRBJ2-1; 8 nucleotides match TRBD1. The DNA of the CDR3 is TGTGCCAGCAGCGCTCGACAGGGGAGCGATGAGCAGTTCTTC. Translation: CASSARQGSDEQFF.